Below are 21 T cell receptor beta chains sequenced from a single sample in a study of shared clonotypes between healthy human individuals. Sequenced by immunoSEQ multiplex PCR; TCRdb stores in-frame clones only, minus some. The profile shows 600,000 to 750,000 clones, over 60% of them singletons. What was sequenced was memory CD4+ T cells sorted from blood. As for subset: CD45RA-negative fraction. The receptors originated from a woman younger than 45 in good health.

V usage is TRBV9 and J usage is TRBJ2-5; D gene uncertain. Germline CDR1 and CDR2: SGDLS and YYNGEE. Trimming took 0 bases from V and 2 from J, leaving 17 bases between them. This CDR3 comprises 17 residues. The DNA for the CDR3 is TGTGCCAGCAGCGTAGGAGGTCGTGAGTGGCGGCAAGAGACCCAGTACTTC. Translation gives CASSVGGREWRQETQYF.

This sequence joins TRBV5-4 and TRBJ1-4, with a weak D call TRBD1 (6 bases). Germline assignment: CDR1 SGHNT and CDR2 YYREEE (reference sequence). CDR3 length: 15 amino acids. Trimming took 3 bases from V and 1 from J, leaving 10 bases between them. The CDR3 coding sequence is TGTGCCAGCAGCTCGGACAGTGAAACTAATGAAAAACTGTTTTTT. It yields the protein CASSSDSETNEKLFF.

Note on this clone: A read error is possible here, since a much larger clone lies one base away. Other DNA sequences within the sample encode an identical CDR3. The chain has TRBV6-1 and TRBJ2-7, with TRBD1 matching 10 bases. The CDR3 consists of 14 residues. Losses at the gene ends were 6 bases for V and 0 bases for J; bases not matched to a gene: 2. In germline, CDR1 is MNHNS, CDR2 SASEGT. CDR3 nucleotides: TGTGCCAGCAGGGGACAGGGGAGCTCCTACGAGCAGTACTTC. Translated: CASRGQGSSYEQYF.

The rearrangement links TRBV28 to TRBJ2-7; 13 nucleotides align to TRBD2. V was clipped by 6 bases and J by 4 bases; unmatched bases: 3. This CDR3 has 14 residues. The V gene's germline CDR1 is MDHEN and CDR2 SYDVKM. The CDR3 loop reads CASRGTSGEYEQYF. CDR3 nucleotide sequence: TGTGCCAGCAGGGGGACTAGCGGGGAGTACGAGCAGTACTTC.

V is TRBV7-9 and J is TRBJ2-3, with 11 nucleotides matching TRBD1. The CDR3 totals 16 residues. V dropped 1 base and J dropped 2; count of bases not matched to a gene: 2. Germline V lookup: CDR1 SEHNR, CDR2 FQNEAQ (reference sequence). CDR3 protein: CASSLGTGGDTDTQYF. Here the CDR3 DNA reads TGTGCCAGCAGCTTAGGGACAGGGGGCGACACAGATACGCAGTATTTT.

The CDR3 sequence is CASSSWTGPRRLAGVEQYF. The CDR3 nucleotides are TGCGCCAGCAGCTCATGGACAGGGCCGAGGAGACTAGCGGGAGTCGAGCAGTACTTC. The V call is TRBV5-1, the J call TRBJ2-7; 12 bases match TRBD2. Germline V gives CDR1 SGHRS, CDR2 YFSETQ. The V and J ends lost 3 bases and 6 bases, in that order; junction bases with no gene match: 19. The CDR3 consists of 19 residues.

The chain has TRBV29-1 and TRBJ1-1; no firm D call. The germline CDR1 and CDR2 sequences are SQVTM and ANQGSEA. This CDR3 contains 11 residues. V was trimmed by 8 bases and J by 4 bases, leaving 11 bases between them. This CDR3 is CSSRTGTEAFF. CDR3 nucleotide sequence: TGCAGCTCTAGGACTGGCACTGAAGCTTTCTTT.

This clone was found once. The chain uses TRBV21-1 and TRBJ1-6; the tabulated D call, TRBD1, remains unverified against the DNA. TRBV21-1 is designated a pseudogene. The CDR3 spans 15 residues. The CDR3 DNA is TGTGCCAGCAGATATCACATACATCATAATTCACCCCTCCACTTT. It codes for CASRYHIHHNSPLHF.

This chain links TRBV5-1 with TRBJ2-3; D gene ambiguous. CDR1 is SGHRS and CDR2 is YFSETQ in the germline V gene. The CDR3 sequence is 13 residues long. The ends were cut back, 6 bases at V and 6 bases at J, with 14 bases in the middle. CDR3 in DNA: TGCGCCAGCAAGAGGCGGAACGACGATACGCAGTATTTT. Translation gives CASKRRNDDTQYF.

The chain combines TRBV14 with TRBJ1-3; the match to TRBD1 covers 7 bases. This CDR3 spans 20 amino acids. Germline-derived CDR1 and CDR2 are SGHDN and FVKESK. The V and J ends lost 6 bases and 2 bases, in that order; junction bases with no gene match: 22. DNA of the CDR3: TGTGCCAGCAGTCTTCCCTTGGGACAGAAGCATCCCGTAACTGGAAACACCATATATTTT. It specifies CASSLPLGQKHPVTGNTIYF.

In DNA form, the CDR3 reads TGTGCCAGCAAAGGGGGTGTATTGGAGACCCAGTACTTC. Amino acid sequence: CASKGGVLETQYF. V gene TRBV2 combines with J gene TRBJ2-5; D may be TRBD1 (6 bases). Germline lookup yields CDR1 SNHLY and CDR2 FYNNEI. The CDR3 sequence is 13 residues long. With 7 bases removed from V and 5 bases from J, the gap between germline ends came to 14 bases.

There are a few counts of this clone. V gene TRBV5-1 combines with J gene TRBJ2-3, with D uncertain. Per the germline V gene, CDR1 is SGHRS and CDR2 is YFSETQ. With 4 bases removed from V and 1 base from J, the gap between germline ends came to 7 bases. The CDR3 extends over 13 amino acids. The CDR3 loop is CASSPDGTDTQYF. The DNA of the CDR3 is TGCGCCAGCAGCCCGGATGGCACAGATACGCAGTATTTT.

The chain recombines TRBV10-3 with TRBJ1-2; maybe TRBD1 (6 bases). The CDR3 loop spans 13 amino acids. Looked up from germline, CDR1 is ENHRY and CDR2 is SYGVKD. The V gene lost 4 bases and the J gene lost 7 bases, with 13 bases spanning the gap. CDR3 sequence reads: CAISAAGGFGYTF. In DNA, the CDR3 is TGTGCCATCAGTGCGGCGGGGGGCTTTGGCTACACCTTC.

Regarding this clone: This may come from a read error, since a much larger clone is one base off. Distinct nucleotide sequences in the sample also encode this CDR3. The V gene is TRBV18, the J gene TRBJ2-3, with unresolved D. The CDR3 runs to 13 residues. Trimming removed 2 bases from V and 3 bases from J, with 6 bases in between. Germline-derived CDR1 and CDR2 are KGHSH and LQKENI. The CDR3 coding sequence is TGTGCCAGCTCACCAGGGGTAACAGATACGCAGTATTTT. Translating it yields CASSPGVTDTQYF. The full variable domain, completed using reference TRBV18 and TRBJ2-3, is NAGVMQNPRHLVRRRGQEARLRCSPMKGHSHVYWYRQLPEEGLKFMVYLQKENIIDESGMPKERFSAEFPKEGPSILRIQQVVRGDSAAYFCASSPGVTDTQYFGPGTRLTVL.

The chain combines TRBV28 with TRBJ1-1, with TRBD1 matching 10 bases. The CDR3 is made up of 14 amino acids. The germline V gene encodes CDR1 MDHEN and CDR2 SYDVKM. The junction had 3 bases not matched to a gene; V was cut back by 7 bases and J by 1 base. The CDR3 DNA is TGTGCCAGCACCTGGGACAGGGGGAACACTGAAGCTTTCTTT. Amino acids: CASTWDRGNTEAFF. Together with reference TRBV28 and TRBJ1-1, the CDR3 gives the full variable domain: DVKVTQSSRYLVKRTGEKVFLECVQDMDHENMFWYRQDPGLGLRLIYFSYDVKMKEKGDIPEGYSVSREKKERFSLILESASTNQTSMYLCASTWDRGNTEAFFGQGTRLTVV.

The chain recombines TRBV19 with TRBJ2-7, with 11 bases fitting TRBD1. Germline trimming cut 4 bases from V and 3 bases from J; bases unmatched to any gene: 5. CDR1 LNHDA and CDR2 SQIVND come from the germline V gene (reference sequence). The CDR3 totals 15 residues. The CDR3 region has the DNA TGTGCCAGTAGTACCTCCGGGACAGGGGGCTACGAGCAGTACTTC. This encodes CASSTSGTGGYEQYF.

In regard to this clone: This same CDR3 is encoded by further DNA sequences in the sample. This sequence joins TRBV19 and TRBJ1-3; 8 bases line up with TRBD1. CDR1 is LNHDA and CDR2 is SQIVND in the germline V gene (reference sequence). This CDR3 has 14 amino acids. V lost 6 bases to trimming and J lost 1 base; unmatched junction nucleotides: 2. The CDR3 spells CASSTGGSGNTIYF. The CDR3 nucleotides read TGTGCCAGTAGCACAGGGGGTTCTGGAAACACCATATATTTT.

In this sample, this clone turned up a few times. The chain couples TRBV5-1 to TRBJ1-1; weak D call: TRBD1 (5 bases). CDR1 SGHRS and CDR2 YFSETQ come from the germline V gene. There are 13 residues in the CDR3. V shed 1 base and J shed 6 bases, with 10 bases lying between them. The CDR3 DNA sequence: TGCGCCAGCAGCTTGTCCCGGACATCTGAAGCTTTCTTT. Its translation is CASSLSRTSEAFF.

The rearrangement joins TRBV10-1 to TRBJ2-2; TRBD2 might be the D (5 bases). Deletions cut 7 bases from V and 3 bases from J, with 9 bases between. This CDR3 comprises 13 residues. CDR1 and CDR2 from the germline V gene are WNHNN and SYGVQD (reference sequence). The CDR3 loop reads CASNPGDTGELFF. The DNA of the CDR3 is TGCGCCAGCAACCCCGGGGACACCGGGGAGCTGTTTTTT.

The sample holds a few counts of this clone. V and J are TRBV11-2 and TRBJ2-1; 9 nucleotides align to TRBD2. V trimming: 5 bases; J trimming: 9 bases; junction bases outside the gene matches: 14. Germline V lookup: CDR1 SGHAT, CDR2 FQNNGV. This CDR3 has 16 amino acids. The CDR3 coding sequence is TGTGCCAGCAGCCCCGTAGCGGGAGAGTGGCAGGGTGAGCAGTTCTTC. Translated: CASSPVAGEWQGEQFF.

The gene calls are TRBV7-8 and TRBJ2-3; 12 bases agree with TRBD2. The CDR3 runs to 16 residues. The trim removed 5 bases at V and 4 bases at J, leaving 7 bases unmatched. The V gene's germline CDR1 is SGHVS and CDR2 FQNEAQ. The CDR3 protein is CASSRRLAGAADTQYF. CDR3 nucleotide sequence: TGTGCCAGCAGCCGCCGACTAGCGGGAGCGGCAGATACGCAGTATTTT.